These 31 T cell receptor beta chains were sequenced from one sample in a study of T cell repertoires in cytomegalovirus infection. TCRdb re-called the reads with MiXCR, one entry per CDR3 protein. The sample shows some 350,000 distinct CDR3 sequences, 34% of them seen only once. These TCRs' antigens remain unknown. Specimen: cultured PBMCs, collected from culture after CMV antigen stimulation. These receptors were obtained from a human donor in good health (CMV status not recorded). Some clones in this sample may be carry-over from other donors' samples.

Concerning this clonotype: A much larger clone sits a single nucleotide away, making a read error possible. The gene calls are TRBV7-2 and TRBJ2-3, with D unclear. V dropped 2 bases and J dropped 4 bases, with 4 bases sitting between them. The CDR3 consists of 12 residues. Germline-derived CDR1 and CDR2 are SGHTA and FQGNSA. In nucleotides, the CDR3 is TGTGCCAGCAGCTTATTCCCAGATACGCAGTATTTT. Its translation: CASSLFPDTQYF. The full variable domain, in which reference TRBV7-2 and TRBJ2-3 provide the parts outside the CDR3, is GAGVSQSPSNKVTEKGKDVELRCDPISGHTALYWYRQSLGQGLEFLIYFQGNSAPDKSGLPSDRFSAERTGGSVSTLTIQRTQQEDSAVYLCASSLFPDTQYFGPGTRLTVL.

The gene calls are TRBV6-2 or TRBV6-3 and TRBJ2-7, with 12 bases that match TRBD2. With 2 bases clipped from V and 6 bases from J, the junction kept 8 bases outside the gene matches. The CDR3 covers 16 residues. In germline, CDR1 is MNHEY, CDR2 SVGEGT. The CDR3 protein is CASSYASGRAHTEQYF. CDR3 DNA: TGTGCCAGCAGTTACGCTAGCGGGAGGGCCCATACCGAGCAGTACTTC.

The CDR3 protein is CASSIGTSGLFYEQFF. CDR3 in DNA: TGTGCCAGTAGTATCGGGACTAGCGGGCTATTCTATGAGCAGTTCTTC. The J gene is TRBJ2-1, the V gene TRBV19; 12 bases line up with TRBD2. The germline gives CDR1 LNHDA, CDR2 SQIVND (reference sequence). CDR3 length: 16 amino acids. V lost 3 bases to trimming and J lost 8 bases; unmatched junction nucleotides: 8.

This clonotype was picked up a small number of times. This chain uses TRBV19 with TRBJ2-7; D is uncertain. CDR1 and CDR2 (germline): LNHDA, SQIVND (reference sequence). V was cut by 2 bases and J by 6 bases, with 8 bases left in between. This CDR3 is built from 12 residues. This chain's CDR3 is CASSISSGEQYF. DNA of the CDR3: TGTGCCAGTAGTATATCGTCGGGCGAGCAGTACTTC.

This chain connects TRBV27 to TRBJ2-1; no firm D call. With 4 bases removed from V and 1 base from J, the gap between germline ends came to 11 bases. CDR1 and CDR2 (germline): MNHEY, SMNVEV (reference sequence). CDR3 size: 15 residues. CDR3 nucleotides: TGTGCCAGCAGTTCCGGCAGAGCATCCTACAATGAGCAGTTCTTC. Its translation is CASSSGRASYNEQFF.

The chain recombines TRBV7-2 with TRBJ1-2; 12 bases agree with TRBD1. The CDR3 runs 17 residues. The germline CDR1 and CDR2 sequences are SGHTA and FQGNSA. With 5 bases clipped from V and 4 bases from J, the junction kept 11 bases outside the gene matches. The DNA for the CDR3 is TGTGCCAGCAGCGGATGGGACAGGGGGCTTGGTAGCTATGGCTACACCTTC. Encoded protein: CASSGWDRGLGSYGYTF.

The J gene is TRBJ2-1, the V gene TRBV7-8; D possibly uses TRBD1 or TRBD2 (6 bases each). The CDR3 runs to 16 residues. V lost 1 base and J lost 3, with 13 bases in between. Germline CDR1 is SGHVS and CDR2 is FQNEAQ. DNA for the CDR3: TGTGCCAGCAGCTTAGTAGGGGGGCTAGTCTACAATGAGCAGTTCTTC. Protein sequence: CASSLVGGLVYNEQFF. The full variable domain, with the rest looked up from reference TRBV7-8 and TRBJ2-1, is GAGVSQSPRYKVAKRGQDVALRCDPISGHVSLFWYQQALGQGPEFLTYFQNEAQLDKSGLPSDRFFAERPEGSVSTLKIQRTQQEDSAVYLCASSLVGGLVYNEQFFGPGTRLTVL.

The rearrangement links TRBV15 to TRBJ2-3; D possibly uses TRBD1 or TRBD2 (5 bases each). This CDR3 is 17 amino acids long. CDR1 is LNHNV, CDR2 YYDKDF, per germline (reference sequence). Trimming cost V 2 bases and J 5 bases, with 20 bases left between them. DNA of the CDR3: TGTGCCACCAGCAGACTGCACCGGGACCAACGGAAAGATACGCAGTATTTT. This encodes CATSRLHRDQRKDTQYF.

This clonotype was seen a handful of times. The V and J genes are TRBV6-1 and TRBJ2-7; D not resolved. Germline V gene lookup returns CDR1 MNHNS and CDR2 SASEGT. The CDR3 is 11 residues long. V lost 5 bases and J 2 bases, leaving 4 bases between the germline ends. Here the CDR3 DNA reads TGTGCCAGCAGTAAAACCTACGAGCAGTACTTC. This gives the protein CASSKTYEQYF.

This clonotype was seen many times. The rearrangement joins TRBV7-9 to TRBJ2-5; D possibly corresponds to TRBD2 (5 bases). Germline V CDR1 and CDR2: SEHNR, FQNEAQ (reference sequence). The CDR3 has 15 amino acids. Trimming pared 5 bases from V and 4 bases from J, leaving 17 bases between. The DNA of the CDR3 is TGTGCCAGCAGCCTAGGACTGCTTTTGGGAGAGACCCAGTACTTC. Translated: CASSLGLLLGETQYF. The whole variable domain, filled in from reference TRBV7-9 and TRBJ2-5, reads DTGVSQNPRHKITKRGQNVTFRCDPISEHNRLYWYRQTLGQGPEFLTYFQNEAQLEKSRLLSDRFSAERPKGSFSTLEIQRTEQGDSAMYLCASSLGLLLGETQYFGPGTRLLVL.

The genes are TRBV6-6 and TRBJ1-4, with a possible D match to TRBD1 (6 bases). The germline CDR1 and CDR2 sequences are MNHNY and SVGAGI (reference sequence). Trimming left V 1 base short and J 7 bases short, with 13 bases between. CDR3 length equals 15 residues. CDR3 nucleotides: TGTGCCAGCAGTTACTGGCGTGAAGGGGGTGAAAAACTGTTTTTT. Protein sequence: CASSYWREGGEKLFF.

J is TRBJ1-4 and V is TRBV30; D gene unclear. Trimming removed 1 base from V and 0 bases from J, with 3 bases in between. Germline V lookup: CDR1 GTSNPN, CDR2 SVGIG (reference sequence). The CDR3 sequence is 13 residues long. The DNA for the CDR3 is TGTGCCTGGAGTGATGCAACTAATGAAAAACTGTTTTTT. Translation: CAWSDATNEKLFF.

This clonotype was picked up many times. This chain joins TRBV7-6 and TRBJ2-1; D is undetermined. This CDR3 has 13 residues. Germline CDR1 is SGHVS and CDR2 is FNYEAQ. The germline V and J ends were trimmed by 5 bases and 9 bases, with 14 bases remaining between them. The CDR3 bases are TGTGCCAGCAGCCCCCCTGGTTTACTTGAGCAGTTCTTC. Translation gives CASSPPGLLEQFF.

Only a few counts were recorded for this clonotype. The chain uses TRBV7-2 and TRBJ2-1; possibly TRBD2 for D (6 bases). Germline values: CDR1 SGHTA, CDR2 FQGNSA. The CDR3 is made up of 14 amino acids. Trimming took off 1 base at V and 12 bases at J, with 16 bases between the two ends. CDR3 sequence (DNA): TGTGCCAGCAGCTTAGTTTCTTCCGGGACTTTGCAGTTCTTC. Translated: CASSLVSSGTLQFF.

This chain uses TRBV6-2 or TRBV6-3 with TRBJ2-2, with a weak D call TRBD1 (5 bases). This CDR3 spans 13 amino acids. The germline V gene has CDR1 MNHEY and CDR2 SVGEGT. Trimming left V 5 bases short and J 7 bases short, with 11 bases between. The CDR3 reads CASSVRAVGELFF. The DNA for the CDR3 is TGTGCCAGCAGTGTCAGGGCGGTCGGGGAGCTGTTTTTT.

This clonotype showed up just once. This chain joins TRBV7-2 and TRBJ1-4; 9 nucleotides line up with TRBD1. V lost 5 bases, J lost 4 bases, and 8 bases stayed unmatched. The CDR3 is 16 amino acids. The germline V gene has CDR1 SGHTA and CDR2 FQGNSA. This CDR3 is CASSQGTGFDNEKLFF. In DNA, the CDR3 is TGTGCCAGCAGCCAGGGGACAGGGTTCGATAATGAAAAACTGTTTTTT.

The V call is TRBV6-2 or TRBV6-3, the J call TRBJ2-7, with 7 nucleotides matching TRBD1. The CDR3 covers 15 residues. The germline gives CDR1 MNHEY, CDR2 SVGEGT. V lost 7 bases to trimming and J lost 7 bases; unmatched junction nucleotides: 16. The DNA of the CDR3 is TGTGCCAGCAATTTCGGGACAGTCCAAAGCCGGGAGCAGTACTTC. Protein: CASNFGTVQSREQYF.

Only a few counts were recorded for this clonotype. The genes are TRBV11-2 and TRBJ2-1, with D unclear. The CDR3 is 16 amino acids. V was cut by 5 bases and J by 3 bases, with 17 bases left in between. Germline V CDR1 and CDR2: SGHAT, FQNNGV. The CDR3 loop is CASSLRVRALYNEQFF. The CDR3 region has the DNA TGTGCCAGCAGCCTTAGAGTTAGGGCCCTCTACAATGAGCAGTTCTTC. Full variable domain (remainder filled in from reference TRBV11-2 and TRBJ2-1): EAGVAQSPRYKIIEKRQSVAFWCNPISGHATLYWYQQILGQGPKLLIQFQNNGVVDDSQLPKDRFSAERLKGVDSTLKIQPAKLEDSAVYLCASSLRVRALYNEQFFGPGTRLTVL.

This clonotype showed up just once. This chain uses TRBV5-6 with TRBJ2-7; TRBD2 matches at 13 bases. The CDR3 has 16 amino acids. V shed 3 bases, J shed 4 bases, and the junction held 7 bases outside the gene matches. CDR1 SGHDT and CDR2 YYEEEE come from the germline V gene. The CDR3 reads CASSSGGTSGTYEQYF. CDR3 DNA sequence: TGTGCCAGCAGCTCCGGAGGGACTAGCGGGACATACGAGCAGTACTTC.

The chain is built from TRBV6-2 or TRBV6-3 and TRBJ2-6, with D perhaps matching TRBD2 (6 bases). Trimming removed 6 bases at V and 1 base at J, with 13 bases between. The CDR3 has 16 residues. CDR1 MNHEY and CDR2 SVGEGT come from the germline V gene. The CDR3 nucleotides read TGTGCCAGCAGCCCCTGGGGGGAGTCTGGGGCCAACGTCCTGACTTTC. The encoded protein is CASSPWGESGANVLTF.

CDR3 DNA sequence: TGTGCCAGCAGTGCCAGGGACTTTTACAGATCGCCTGAGCAGTTCTTC. Its translation: CASSARDFYRSPEQFF. V and J are TRBV6-2 or TRBV6-3 and TRBJ2-1; possibly TRBD2 for D (6 bases). The germline V gene encodes CDR1 MNHEY and CDR2 SVGEGT. The CDR3 covers 16 residues. The V end was cut by 5 bases, the J end by 9 bases, with 23 bases between.

This chain connects TRBV7-9 to TRBJ1-1; 8 bases match TRBD1. Germline V CDR1 and CDR2: SEHNR, FQNEAQ (reference sequence). V dropped 5 bases and J dropped 7; count of bases not matched to a gene: 6. The CDR3 totals 13 residues. The CDR3 nucleotides are TGTGCCAGCAGCGAAAGACAGGGGCTTGAAGCTTTCTTT. It translates to CASSERQGLEAFF.

The CDR3 sequence: CAIRTLSDDEADTQYF. In DNA form, the CDR3 reads TGTGCCATCAGGACCCTTAGTGACGACGAGGCAGATACGCAGTATTTT. The chain couples TRBV10-3 to TRBJ2-3; no clear D gene. The V end was cut by 6 bases, the J end by 4 bases, with 20 bases between. Per the germline V gene, CDR1 is ENHRY and CDR2 is SYGVKD. The CDR3 runs to 16 residues.

This clonotype was observed a handful of times. V gene TRBV19 combines with J gene TRBJ2-1; 9 nucleotides match TRBD2. This CDR3 is 19 amino acids long. Germline CDR1 LNHDA, CDR2 SQIVND (reference sequence). V was clipped by 7 bases and J by 7 bases; unmatched bases: 23. This CDR3 is CASNPGPLGREGPGNEQFF. The CDR3 bases are TGTGCCAGTAACCCGGGTCCCCTCGGGCGGGAGGGCCCGGGAAATGAGCAGTTCTTC.

A word on this clonotype: This CDR3 fails to terminate in the conserved phenylalanine or tryptophan, so it likely reflects a read error. CDR3 nucleotides: TGCAGCGCACAATCCGGGACAGTGAACACTGAAGCTTTCCTT. Translation gives CSAQSGTVNTEAFL. V usage is TRBV29-1 and J usage is TRBJ1-1, with 7 bases that match TRBD1. Germline V lookup: CDR1 SQVTM, CDR2 ANQGSEA. The CDR3 extends over 14 amino acids. Trimming removed 7 bases from V and 0 bases from J; junction bases left unmatched: 8.

CDR3 loop: CASSQTSYEQYF. The CDR3 DNA reads as TGTGCCAGCAGCCAGACTAGTTACGAGCAGTACTTC. The chain couples TRBV14 to TRBJ2-7; perhaps TRBD2 as D (6 bases). Germline CDR1 and CDR2: SGHDN and FVKESK. V gave up 3 bases and J gave up 4 bases, with 7 bases separating them. The CDR3 loop spans 12 amino acids.

This clonotype showed up just a few times. The V gene is TRBV29-1, the J gene TRBJ2-5; TRBD2 aligns across 12 bases. Germline V gives CDR1 SQVTM, CDR2 ANQGSEA. The V segment lost 6 bases and the J segment 0 bases; nucleotides outside the gene matches: 14. The CDR3 has 18 residues. The CDR3 loop reads CSVPVGASGRAHQETQYF. In nucleotides, the CDR3 is TGCAGCGTCCCCGTGGGGGCTAGCGGGAGGGCTCACCAAGAGACCCAGTACTTC. Looking up the rest from reference TRBV29-1 and TRBJ2-5 gives the full variable domain: SAVISQKPSRDICQRGTSLTIQCQVDSQVTMMFWYRQQPGQSLTLIATANQGSEATYESGFVIDKFPISRPNLTFSTLTVSNMSPEDSSIYLCSVPVGASGRAHQETQYFGPGTRLLVL.

The V and J genes are TRBV19 and TRBJ1-2, with D perhaps matching TRBD1 (5 bases). CDR1 and CDR2 from the germline V gene are LNHDA and SQIVND (reference sequence). The ends were cut back, 8 bases at V and 8 bases at J, with 18 bases in the middle. This CDR3 is built from 13 residues. CDR3 in amino acids: CASGVQGGGGYTF. CDR3 nucleotides: TGTGCCAGTGGCGTCCAGGGCGGAGGCGGCTACACCTTC.

This chain uses TRBV24-1 with TRBJ2-5, with D tentatively TRBD1 or TRBD2 (6 bases each). The germline CDR1 and CDR2 sequences are KGHDR and SFDVKD. V lost 10 bases and J 2 bases, leaving 13 bases between the germline ends. The CDR3 covers 13 residues. CDR3 nucleotide sequence: TGTGCCACTATCGGGGGCAGTCAAGAGACCCAGTACTTC. It yields the protein CATIGGSQETQYF.

The chain couples TRBV27 to TRBJ2-6, with a weak D call TRBD2 (6 bases). Germline V gene sequence: CDR1 MNHEY, CDR2 SMNVEV (reference sequence). This CDR3 is 15 amino acids long. V lost 3 bases and J lost 4, with 10 bases in between. CDR3 nucleotide sequence: TGTGCCAGCAGTTTTGGAGGGTACGGGGCCAACGTCCTGACTTTC. Translation: CASSFGGYGANVLTF. Looking up the rest from reference TRBV27 and TRBJ2-6 gives the full variable domain: EAQVTQNPRYLITVTGKKLTVTCSQNMNHEYMSWYRQDPGLGLRQIYYSMNVEVTDKGDVPEGYKVSRKEKRNFPLILESPSPNQTSLYFCASSFGGYGANVLTFGAGSRLTVL.

This rearrangement joins TRBV6-2 or TRBV6-3 to TRBJ1-1, with TRBD1 matching over 8 bases. The CDR3 covers 12 residues. Germline lookup yields CDR1 MNHEY and CDR2 SVGEGT. V gave up 10 bases and J gave up 4 bases; unmatched junction bases: 5. Written as DNA, the CDR3 is TGTGCCACCCGACAGGGGCCCACTGAAGCTTTCTTT. This encodes CATRQGPTEAFF.